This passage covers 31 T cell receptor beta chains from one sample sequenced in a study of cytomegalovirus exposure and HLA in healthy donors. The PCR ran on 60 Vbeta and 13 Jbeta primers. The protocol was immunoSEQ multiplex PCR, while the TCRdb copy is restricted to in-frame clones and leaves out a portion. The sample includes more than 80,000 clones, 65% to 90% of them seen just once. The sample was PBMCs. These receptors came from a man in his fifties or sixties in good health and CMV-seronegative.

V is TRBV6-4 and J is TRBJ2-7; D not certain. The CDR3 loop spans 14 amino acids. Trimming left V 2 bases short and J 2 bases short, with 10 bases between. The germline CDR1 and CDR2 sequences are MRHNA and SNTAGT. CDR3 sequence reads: CASSDRGATYEQYV. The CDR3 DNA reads TGTGCCAGCAGTGACAGAGGCGCCACCTACGAGCAGTACGTC.

CDR3 in DNA: TGCGCCAGCAGCCGGGGGGCTAGCGACGGAGAGACCCAGTACTTC. Protein: CASSRGASDGETQYF. The gene calls are TRBV5-1 and TRBJ2-5; a weak D match, TRBD2 (7 bases). Trimming pared 4 bases from V and 4 bases from J, leaving 17 bases between. Germline V gene sequence: CDR1 SGHRS, CDR2 YFSETQ. The CDR3 totals 15 residues.

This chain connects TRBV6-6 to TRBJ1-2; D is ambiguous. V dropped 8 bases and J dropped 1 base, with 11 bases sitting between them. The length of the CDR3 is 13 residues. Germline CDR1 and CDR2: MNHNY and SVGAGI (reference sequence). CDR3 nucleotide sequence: TGTGCCAGCTTCACTCATCGTAACTATGGCTACACCTTC. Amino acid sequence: CASFTHRNYGYTF.

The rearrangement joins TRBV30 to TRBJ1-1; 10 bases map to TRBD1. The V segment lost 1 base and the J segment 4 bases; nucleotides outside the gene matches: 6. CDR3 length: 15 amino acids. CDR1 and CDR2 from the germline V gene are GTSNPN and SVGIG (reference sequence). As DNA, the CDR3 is TGTGCCTGGAGTGAGTCCCGGGACAGGGGCACTGAAGCTTTCTTT. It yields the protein CAWSESRDRGTEAFF.

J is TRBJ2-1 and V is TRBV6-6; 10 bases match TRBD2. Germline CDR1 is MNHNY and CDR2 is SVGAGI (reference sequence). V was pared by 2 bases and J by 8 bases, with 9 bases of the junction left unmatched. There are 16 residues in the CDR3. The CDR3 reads CASSYQRGGPSYEQFF. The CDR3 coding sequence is TGTGCCAGCAGTTACCAGCGGGGGGGCCCGAGCTATGAGCAGTTCTTC.

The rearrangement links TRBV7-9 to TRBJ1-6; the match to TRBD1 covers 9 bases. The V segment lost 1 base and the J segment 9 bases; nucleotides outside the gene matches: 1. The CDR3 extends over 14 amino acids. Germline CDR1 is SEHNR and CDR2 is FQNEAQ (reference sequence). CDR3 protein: CASSLGQGGSPLHF. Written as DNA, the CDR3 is TGTGCCAGCAGCTTAGGACAGGGGGGTTCACCCCTCCACTTT.

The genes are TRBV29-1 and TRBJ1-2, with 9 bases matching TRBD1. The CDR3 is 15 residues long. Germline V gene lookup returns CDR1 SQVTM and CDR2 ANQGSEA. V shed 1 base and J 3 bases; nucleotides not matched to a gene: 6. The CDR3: CSVEAGGQGDYGYTF. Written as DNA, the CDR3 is TGCAGCGTTGAAGCGGGGGGACAGGGTGACTATGGCTACACCTTC.

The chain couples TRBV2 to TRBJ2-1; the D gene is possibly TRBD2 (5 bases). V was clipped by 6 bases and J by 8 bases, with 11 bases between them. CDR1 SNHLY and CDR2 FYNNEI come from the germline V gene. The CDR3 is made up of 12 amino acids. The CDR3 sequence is CASSTWGDEQFF. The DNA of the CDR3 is TGTGCCAGCAGCACATGGGGAGATGAGCAGTTCTTC.

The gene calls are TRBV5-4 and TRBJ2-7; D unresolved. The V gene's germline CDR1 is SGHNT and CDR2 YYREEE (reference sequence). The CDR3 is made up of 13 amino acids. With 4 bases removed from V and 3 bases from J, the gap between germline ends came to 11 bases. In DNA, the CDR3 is TGTGCCAGCAGCGACCGACTCATCTACGAGCAGTACTTC. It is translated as CASSDRLIYEQYF.

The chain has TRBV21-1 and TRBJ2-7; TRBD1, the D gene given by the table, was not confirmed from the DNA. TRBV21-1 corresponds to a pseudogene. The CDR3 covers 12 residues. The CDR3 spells CASSKEGQGKYF. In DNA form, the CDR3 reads TGTGCCAGCAGCAAAGAAGGACAGGGAAAGTACTTC.

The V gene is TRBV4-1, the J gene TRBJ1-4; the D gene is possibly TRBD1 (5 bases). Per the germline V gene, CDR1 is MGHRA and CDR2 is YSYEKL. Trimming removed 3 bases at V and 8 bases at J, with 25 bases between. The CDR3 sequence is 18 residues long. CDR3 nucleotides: TGCGCCAGCAGCCAGTCGCCGGGACTAGGGGTCCTTCGAGAAAAACTGTTTTTT. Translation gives CASSQSPGLGVLREKLFF.

The CDR3 here is CASSLAGYNSPLHF. CDR3 DNA sequence: TGTGCCAGCAGCTTGGCGGGGTACAATTCACCCCTCCACTTT. This chain joins TRBV5-6 and TRBJ1-6; D remains unclear. Germline V gene sequence: CDR1 SGHDT, CDR2 YYEEEE. V was shortened by 0 bases and J by 7 bases, with 8 bases between the two germline ends. The CDR3 is 14 residues long.

CDR3 sequence: CASSDVLGQGPGPLHF. CDR3 bases: TGTGCCAGCAGTGATGTGTTGGGACAGGGACCGGGACCCCTCCACTTT. The rearrangement links TRBV6-1 to TRBJ1-6; 9 bases match TRBD1. From germline, CDR1 is MNHNS and CDR2 SASEGT. This CDR3 is built from 16 residues. V lost 3 bases and J lost 12; bases outside the gene matches: 12.

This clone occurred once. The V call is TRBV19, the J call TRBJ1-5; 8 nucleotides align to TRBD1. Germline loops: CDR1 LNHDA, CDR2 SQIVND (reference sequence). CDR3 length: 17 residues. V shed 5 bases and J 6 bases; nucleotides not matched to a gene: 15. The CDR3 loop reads CASSPNETGGRGQPQHF. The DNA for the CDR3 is TGTGCCAGTAGTCCAAATGAAACAGGGGGACGGGGTCAGCCCCAGCATTTT.

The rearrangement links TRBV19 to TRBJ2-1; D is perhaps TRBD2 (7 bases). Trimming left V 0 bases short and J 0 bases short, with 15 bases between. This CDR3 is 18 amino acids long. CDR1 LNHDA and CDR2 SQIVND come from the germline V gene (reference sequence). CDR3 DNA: TGTGCCAGTAGTATAGACGTCCGGGGGGCGAACTCCTACAATGAGCAGTTCTTC. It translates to CASSIDVRGANSYNEQFF. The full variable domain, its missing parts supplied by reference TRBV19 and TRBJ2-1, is DGGITQSPKYLFRKEGQNVTLSCEQNLNHDAMYWYRQDPGQGLRLIYYSQIVNDFQKGDIAEGYSVSREKKESFPLTVTSAQKNPTAFYLCASSIDVRGANSYNEQFFGPGTRLTVL.

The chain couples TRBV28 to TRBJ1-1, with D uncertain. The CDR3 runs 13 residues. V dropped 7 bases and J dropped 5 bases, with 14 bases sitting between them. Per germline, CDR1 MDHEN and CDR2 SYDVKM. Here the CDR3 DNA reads TGTGCCAGCACCCTTCCGGGGAATACTGAAGCTTTCTTT. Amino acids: CASTLPGNTEAFF.

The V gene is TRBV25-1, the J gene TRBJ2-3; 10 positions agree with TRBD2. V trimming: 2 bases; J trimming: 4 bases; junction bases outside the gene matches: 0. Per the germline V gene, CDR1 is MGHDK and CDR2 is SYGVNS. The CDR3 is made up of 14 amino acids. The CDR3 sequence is CASSELAGADTQYF. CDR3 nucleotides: TGTGCCAGCAGTGAACTAGCGGGGGCAGATACGCAGTATTTT.

The CDR3 nucleotides read TGCGCCAGCAGCTTAGGGACATTCGGGCAGATGAACACTGAAGCTTTCTTT. This codes for CASSLGTFGQMNTEAFF. The chain uses TRBV5-1 and TRBJ1-1, with a weak D call TRBD1 (6 bases). Germline V gene sequence: CDR1 SGHRS, CDR2 YFSETQ. Trimming pared 2 bases from V and 0 bases from J, leaving 17 bases between. This CDR3 region has 17 residues.

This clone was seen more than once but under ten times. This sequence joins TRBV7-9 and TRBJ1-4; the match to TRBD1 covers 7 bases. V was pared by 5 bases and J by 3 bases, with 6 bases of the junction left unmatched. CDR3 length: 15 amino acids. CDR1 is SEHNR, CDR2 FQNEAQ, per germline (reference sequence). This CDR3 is CASSGTGTANEKLFF. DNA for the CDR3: TGTGCCAGCAGCGGAACCGGGACAGCTAATGAAAAACTGTTTTTT.

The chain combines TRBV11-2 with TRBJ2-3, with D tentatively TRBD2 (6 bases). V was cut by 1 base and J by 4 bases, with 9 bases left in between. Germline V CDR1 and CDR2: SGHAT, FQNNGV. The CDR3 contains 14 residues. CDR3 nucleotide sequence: TGTGCCAGCAGCTTAGGGCGGGGTGCAGATACGCAGTATTTT. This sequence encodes CASSLGRGADTQYF.

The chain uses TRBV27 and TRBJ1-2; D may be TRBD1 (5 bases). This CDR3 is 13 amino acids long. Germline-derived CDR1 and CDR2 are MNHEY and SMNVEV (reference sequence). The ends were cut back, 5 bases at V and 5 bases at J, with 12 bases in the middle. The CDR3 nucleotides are TGTGCCAGCAGTCCCAACGGGGGGTATGGCTACACCTTC. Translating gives CASSPNGGYGYTF.

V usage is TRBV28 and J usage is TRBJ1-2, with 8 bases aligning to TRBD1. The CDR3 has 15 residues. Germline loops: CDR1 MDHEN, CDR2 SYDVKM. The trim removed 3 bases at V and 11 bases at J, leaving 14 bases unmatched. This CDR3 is CASSFSVQGAGRYTF. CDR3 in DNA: TGTGCCAGCAGTTTTTCGGTGCAGGGGGCCGGAAGGTACACCTTC.

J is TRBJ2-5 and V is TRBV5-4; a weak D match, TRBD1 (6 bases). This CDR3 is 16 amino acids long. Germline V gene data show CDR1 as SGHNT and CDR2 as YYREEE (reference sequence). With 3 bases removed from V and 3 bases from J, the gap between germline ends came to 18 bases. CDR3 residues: CASSSRDMQYEETQYF. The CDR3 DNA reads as TGTGCCAGCAGCTCCCGGGACATGCAGTACGAAGAGACCCAGTACTTC.

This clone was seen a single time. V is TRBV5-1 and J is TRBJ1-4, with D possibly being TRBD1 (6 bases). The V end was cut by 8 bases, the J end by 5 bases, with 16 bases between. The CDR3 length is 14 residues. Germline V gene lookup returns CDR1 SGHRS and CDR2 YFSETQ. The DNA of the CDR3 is TGCGCCAGTACCCCGACTGGACAGAATGAAAAACTGTTTTTT. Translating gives CASTPTGQNEKLFF. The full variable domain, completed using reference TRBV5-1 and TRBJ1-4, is KAGVTQTPRYLIKTRGQQVTLSCSPISGHRSVSWYQQTPGQGLQFLFEYFSETQRNKGNFPGRFSGRQFSNSRSEMNVSTLELGDSALYLCASTPTGQNEKLFFGSGTQLSVL.

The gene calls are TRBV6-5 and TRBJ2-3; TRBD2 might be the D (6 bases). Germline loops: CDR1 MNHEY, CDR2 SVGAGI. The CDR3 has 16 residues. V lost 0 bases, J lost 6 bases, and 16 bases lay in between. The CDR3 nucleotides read TGTGCCAGCAGTTACTCGCGGGACCGGACGGTGGATACGCAGTATTTT. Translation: CASSYSRDRTVDTQYF.

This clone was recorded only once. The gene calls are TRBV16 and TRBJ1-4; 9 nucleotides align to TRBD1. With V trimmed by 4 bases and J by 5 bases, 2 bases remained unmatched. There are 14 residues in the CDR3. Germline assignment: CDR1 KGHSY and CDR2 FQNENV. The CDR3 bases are TGTGCCAGCAGCCTAGGACAGGGGAATGAAAAACTGTTTTTT. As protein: CASSLGQGNEKLFF.

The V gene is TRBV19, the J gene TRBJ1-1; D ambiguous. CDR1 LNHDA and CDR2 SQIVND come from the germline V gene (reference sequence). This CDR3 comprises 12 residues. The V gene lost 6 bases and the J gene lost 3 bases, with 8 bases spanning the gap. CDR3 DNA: TGTGCCAGTAGACACCAAGACACTGAAGCTTTCTTT. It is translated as CASRHQDTEAFF. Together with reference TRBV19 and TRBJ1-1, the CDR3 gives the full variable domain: DGGITQSPKYLFRKEGQNVTLSCEQNLNHDAMYWYRQDPGQGLRLIYYSQIVNDFQKGDIAEGYSVSREKKESFPLTVTSAQKNPTAFYLCASRHQDTEAFFGQGTRLTVV.

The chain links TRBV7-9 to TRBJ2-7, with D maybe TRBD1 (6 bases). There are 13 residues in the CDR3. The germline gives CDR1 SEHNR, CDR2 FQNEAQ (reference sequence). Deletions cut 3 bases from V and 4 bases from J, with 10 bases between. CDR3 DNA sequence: TGTGCCAGCAGCTTTGACAGGAGTTACGAGCAGTACGTC. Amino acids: CASSFDRSYEQYV.

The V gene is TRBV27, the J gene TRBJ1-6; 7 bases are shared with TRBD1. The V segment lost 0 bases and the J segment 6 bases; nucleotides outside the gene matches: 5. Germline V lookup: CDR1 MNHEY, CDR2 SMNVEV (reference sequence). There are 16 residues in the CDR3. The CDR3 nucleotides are TGTGCCAGCAGTTTATCAGGGGGCGCATTTAATTCACCCCTCCACTTT. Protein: CASSLSGGAFNSPLHF.

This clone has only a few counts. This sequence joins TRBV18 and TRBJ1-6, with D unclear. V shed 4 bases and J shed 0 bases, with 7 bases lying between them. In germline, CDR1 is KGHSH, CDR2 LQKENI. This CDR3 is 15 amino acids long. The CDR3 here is CASSRADSYNSPLHF. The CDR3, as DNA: TGTGCCAGCTCACGGGCAGACTCCTATAATTCACCCCTCCACTTT.

CDR3 region: CASSASGGYTDTQYF. The CDR3 DNA reads as TGTGCCAGCAGCGCTAGCGGGGGCTACACAGATACGCAGTATTTT. The chain carries TRBV7-3 and TRBJ2-3, with 10 bases aligning to TRBD2. Trimming removed 5 bases from V and 2 bases from J; junction bases left unmatched: 4. CDR3 length: 15 amino acids. CDR1 and CDR2 (germline): SGHTA, FQGTGA. Complete variable domain (other parts from reference TRBV7-3 and TRBJ2-3): GAGVSQTPSNKVTEKGKYVELRCDPISGHTALYWYRQSLGQGPEFLIYFQGTGAADDSGLPNDRFFAVRPEGSVSTLKIQRTERGDSAVYLCASSASGGYTDTQYFGPGTRLTVL.